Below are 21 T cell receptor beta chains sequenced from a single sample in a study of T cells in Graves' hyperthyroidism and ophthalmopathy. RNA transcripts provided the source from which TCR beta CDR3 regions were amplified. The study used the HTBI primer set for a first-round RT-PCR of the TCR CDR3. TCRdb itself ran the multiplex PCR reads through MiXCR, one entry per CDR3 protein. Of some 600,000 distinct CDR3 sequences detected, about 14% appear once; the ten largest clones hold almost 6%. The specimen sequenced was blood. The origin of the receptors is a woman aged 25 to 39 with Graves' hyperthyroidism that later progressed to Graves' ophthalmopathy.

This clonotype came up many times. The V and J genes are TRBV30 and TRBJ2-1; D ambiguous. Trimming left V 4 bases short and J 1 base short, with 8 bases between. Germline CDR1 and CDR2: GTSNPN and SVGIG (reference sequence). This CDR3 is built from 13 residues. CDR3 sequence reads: CAWTSRSYNEQFF. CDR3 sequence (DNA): TGTGCCTGGACCTCCCGGTCCTACAATGAGCAGTTCTTC.

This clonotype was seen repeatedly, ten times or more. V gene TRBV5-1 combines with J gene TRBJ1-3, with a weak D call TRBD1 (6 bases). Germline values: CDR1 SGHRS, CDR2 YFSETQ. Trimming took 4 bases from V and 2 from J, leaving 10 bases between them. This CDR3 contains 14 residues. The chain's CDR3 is CASSPGQTGNTIYF. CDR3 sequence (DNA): TGCGCCAGCAGCCCGGGACAAACTGGAAACACCATATATTTT.

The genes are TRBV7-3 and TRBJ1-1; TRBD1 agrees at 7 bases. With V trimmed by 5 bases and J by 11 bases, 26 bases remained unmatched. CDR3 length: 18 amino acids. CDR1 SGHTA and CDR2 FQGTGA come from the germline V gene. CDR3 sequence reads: CASSRRTGAPEPAPAAFF. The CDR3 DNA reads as TGTGCCAGCAGCAGACGAACAGGGGCCCCCGAACCGGCCCCGGCGGCTTTCTTT.

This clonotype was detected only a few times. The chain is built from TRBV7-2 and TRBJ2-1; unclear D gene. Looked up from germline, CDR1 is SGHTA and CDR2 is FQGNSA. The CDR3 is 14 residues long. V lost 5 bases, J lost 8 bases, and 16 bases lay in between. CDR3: CASSPVARVHEQFF. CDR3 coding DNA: TGTGCCAGCAGCCCGGTGGCCCGAGTCCATGAGCAGTTCTTC.

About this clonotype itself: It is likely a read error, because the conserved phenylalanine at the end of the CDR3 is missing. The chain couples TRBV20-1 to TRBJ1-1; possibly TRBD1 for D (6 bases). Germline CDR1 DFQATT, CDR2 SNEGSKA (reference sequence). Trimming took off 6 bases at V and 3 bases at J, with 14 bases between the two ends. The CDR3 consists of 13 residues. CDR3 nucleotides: TGCAGTGCCGGGGGGCTAGGAGACACTGAAGCTTTCCTT. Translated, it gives CSAGGLGDTEAFL.

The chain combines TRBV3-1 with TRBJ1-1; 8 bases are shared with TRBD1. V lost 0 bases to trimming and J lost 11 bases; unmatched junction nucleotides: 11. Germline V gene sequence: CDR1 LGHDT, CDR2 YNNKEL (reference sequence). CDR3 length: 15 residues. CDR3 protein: CASSQDVPDRGGAFF. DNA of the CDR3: TGTGCCAGCAGCCAAGATGTACCCGACAGGGGTGGTGCTTTCTTT. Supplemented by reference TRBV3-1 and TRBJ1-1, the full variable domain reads DTAVSQTPKYLVTQMGNDKSIKCEQNLGHDTMYWYKQDSKKFLKIMFSYNNKELIINETVPNRFSPKSPDKAHLNLHINSLELGDSAVYFCASSQDVPDRGGAFFGQGTRLTVV.

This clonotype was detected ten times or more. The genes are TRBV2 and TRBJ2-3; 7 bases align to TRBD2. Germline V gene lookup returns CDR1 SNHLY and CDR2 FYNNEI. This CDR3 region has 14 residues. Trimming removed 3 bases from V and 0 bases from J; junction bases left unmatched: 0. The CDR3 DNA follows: TGTGCCAGCAGTGACGGGAGGAGCACAGATACGCAGTATTTT. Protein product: CASSDGRSTDTQYF.

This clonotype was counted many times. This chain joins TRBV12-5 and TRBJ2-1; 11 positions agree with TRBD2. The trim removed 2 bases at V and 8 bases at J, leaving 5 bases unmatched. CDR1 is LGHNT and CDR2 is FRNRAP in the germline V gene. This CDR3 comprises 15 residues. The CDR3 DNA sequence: TGTGCTAGTGGTTTGTTAGCGGGAGGGAGGGATGAGCAGTTCTTC. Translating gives CASGLLAGGRDEQFF.

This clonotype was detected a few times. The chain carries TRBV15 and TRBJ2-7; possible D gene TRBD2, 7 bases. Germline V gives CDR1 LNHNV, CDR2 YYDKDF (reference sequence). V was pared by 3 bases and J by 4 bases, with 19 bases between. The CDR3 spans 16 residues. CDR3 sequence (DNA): TGTGCCACCAGCAGTACTAAGGGGGGGCAGGGATACGAGCAGTACTTC. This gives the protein CATSSTKGGQGYEQYF.

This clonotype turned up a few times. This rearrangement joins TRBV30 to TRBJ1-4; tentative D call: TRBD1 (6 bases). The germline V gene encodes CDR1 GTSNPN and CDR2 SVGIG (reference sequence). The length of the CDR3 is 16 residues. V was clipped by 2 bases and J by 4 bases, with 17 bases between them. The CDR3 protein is CAWSPPGAGGNEKLFF. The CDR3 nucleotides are TGTGCCTGGAGTCCCCCAGGGGCTGGGGGTAATGAAAAACTGTTTTTT. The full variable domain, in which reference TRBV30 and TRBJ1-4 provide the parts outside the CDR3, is SQTIHQWPATLVQPVGSPLSLECTVEGTSNPNLYWYRQAAGRGLQLLFYSVGIGQISSEVPQNLSASRPQDRQFILSSKKLLLSDSGFYLCAWSPPGAGGNEKLFFGSGTQLSVL.

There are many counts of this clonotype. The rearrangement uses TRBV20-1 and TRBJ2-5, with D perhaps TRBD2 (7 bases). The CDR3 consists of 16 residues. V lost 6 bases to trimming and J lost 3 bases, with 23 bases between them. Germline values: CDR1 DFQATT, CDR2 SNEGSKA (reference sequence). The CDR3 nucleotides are TGCAGTGCGACCACAGGGAGGGGCGGTTCCAAAGAGACCCAGTACTTC. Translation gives CSATTGRGGSKETQYF.

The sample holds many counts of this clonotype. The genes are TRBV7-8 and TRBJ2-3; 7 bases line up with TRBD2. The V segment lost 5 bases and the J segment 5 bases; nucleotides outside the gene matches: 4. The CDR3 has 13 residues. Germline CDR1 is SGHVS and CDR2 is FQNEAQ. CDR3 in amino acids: CASSRVAGDTQYF. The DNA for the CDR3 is TGTGCCAGCAGCCGTGTAGCGGGAGATACGCAGTATTTT.

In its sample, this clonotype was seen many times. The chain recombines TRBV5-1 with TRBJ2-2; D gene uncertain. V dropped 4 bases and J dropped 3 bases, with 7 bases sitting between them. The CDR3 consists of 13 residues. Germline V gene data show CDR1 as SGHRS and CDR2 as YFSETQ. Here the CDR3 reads CASSIDDTGELFF. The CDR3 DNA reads TGCGCCAGCAGCATCGATGACACCGGGGAGCTGTTTTTT.

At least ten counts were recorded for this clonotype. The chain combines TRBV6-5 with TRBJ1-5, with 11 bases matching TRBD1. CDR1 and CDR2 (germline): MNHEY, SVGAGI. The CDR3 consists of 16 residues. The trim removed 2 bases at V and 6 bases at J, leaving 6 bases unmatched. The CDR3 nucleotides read TGTGCCAGCAGTTACGTAGGACAGGGGGCGACTCAGCCCCAGCATTTT. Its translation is CASSYVGQGATQPQHF.

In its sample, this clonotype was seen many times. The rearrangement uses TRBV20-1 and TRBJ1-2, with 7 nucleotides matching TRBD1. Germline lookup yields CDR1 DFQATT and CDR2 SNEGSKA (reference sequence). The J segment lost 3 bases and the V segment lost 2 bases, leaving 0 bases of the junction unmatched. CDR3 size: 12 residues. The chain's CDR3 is CSARQGDYGYTF. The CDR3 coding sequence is TGCAGTGCTAGACAGGGGGACTATGGCTACACCTTC.

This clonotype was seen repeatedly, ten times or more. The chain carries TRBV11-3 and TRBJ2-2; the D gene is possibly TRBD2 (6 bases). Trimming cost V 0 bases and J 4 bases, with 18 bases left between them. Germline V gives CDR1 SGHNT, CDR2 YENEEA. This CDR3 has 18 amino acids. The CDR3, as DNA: TGTGCCAGCAGCTTAGATCTACGCGGGGAGGCAATCACCGGGGAGCTGTTTTTT. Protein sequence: CASSLDLRGEAITGELFF.

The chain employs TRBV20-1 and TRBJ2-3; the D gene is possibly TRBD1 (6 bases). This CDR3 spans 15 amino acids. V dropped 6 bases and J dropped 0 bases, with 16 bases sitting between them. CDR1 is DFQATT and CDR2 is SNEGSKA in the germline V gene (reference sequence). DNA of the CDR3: TGCAGTGCGGCCACCGGGACACACAGCACAGATACGCAGTATTTT. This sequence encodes CSAATGTHSTDTQYF.

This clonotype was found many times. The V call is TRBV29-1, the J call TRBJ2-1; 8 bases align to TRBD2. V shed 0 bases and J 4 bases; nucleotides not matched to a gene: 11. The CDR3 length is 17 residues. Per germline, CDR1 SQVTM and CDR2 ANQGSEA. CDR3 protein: CSVEEPRAGVAYNEQFF. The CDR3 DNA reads TGCAGCGTTGAAGAACCCCGAGCGGGAGTCGCGTACAATGAGCAGTTCTTC.

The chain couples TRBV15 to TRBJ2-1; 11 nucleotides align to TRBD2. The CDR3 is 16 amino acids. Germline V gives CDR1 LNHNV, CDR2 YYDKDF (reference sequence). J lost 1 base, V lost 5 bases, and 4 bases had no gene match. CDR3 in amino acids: CATSPWTSGSYNEQFF. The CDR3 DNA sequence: TGTGCCACCAGCCCCTGGACTAGCGGGTCCTACAATGAGCAGTTCTTC.

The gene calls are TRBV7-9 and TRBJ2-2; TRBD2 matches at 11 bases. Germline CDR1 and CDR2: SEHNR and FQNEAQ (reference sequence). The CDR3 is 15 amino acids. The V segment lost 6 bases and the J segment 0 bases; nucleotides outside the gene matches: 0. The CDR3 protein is CASRGLAANTGELFF. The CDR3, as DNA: TGTGCCAGCAGGGGACTAGCGGCGAACACCGGGGAGCTGTTTTTT.

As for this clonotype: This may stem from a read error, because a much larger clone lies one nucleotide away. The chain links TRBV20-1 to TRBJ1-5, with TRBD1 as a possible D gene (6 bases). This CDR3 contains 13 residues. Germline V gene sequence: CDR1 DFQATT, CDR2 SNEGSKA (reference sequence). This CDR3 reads CSARDSSNEPQHF. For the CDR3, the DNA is TGCAGTGCTAGGGACAGTAGCAATGAGCCCCAGCATTTT.